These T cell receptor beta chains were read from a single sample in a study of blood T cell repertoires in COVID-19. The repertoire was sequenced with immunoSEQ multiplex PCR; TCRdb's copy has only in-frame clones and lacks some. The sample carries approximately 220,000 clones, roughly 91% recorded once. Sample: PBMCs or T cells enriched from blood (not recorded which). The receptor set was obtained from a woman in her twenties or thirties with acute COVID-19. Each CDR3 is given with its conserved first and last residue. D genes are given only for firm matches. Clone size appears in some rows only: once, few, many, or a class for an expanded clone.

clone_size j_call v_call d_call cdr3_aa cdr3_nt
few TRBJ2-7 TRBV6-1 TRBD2 CASSEHSGTSNYEQYF TGTGCCAGCAGTGAACATAGCGGGACGTCGAACTACGAGCAGTACTTC
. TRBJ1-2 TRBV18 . CASSPVGRMDGYTF TGTGCCAGCTCACCCGTTGGCCGTATGGATGGCTACACCTTC
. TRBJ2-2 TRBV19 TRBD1 CASSVRQGYRELFF TGTGCCAGTAGTGTTCGACAGGGGTACCGGGAGCTGTTTTTT
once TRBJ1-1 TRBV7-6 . CASSPVVEGNTEAFF TGTGCCAGCAGCCCCGTCGTGGAGGGAAACACTGAAGCTTTCTTT
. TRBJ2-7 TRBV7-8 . CASSQDRTEQYF TGTGCCAGCAGCCAAGACAGAACCGAGCAGTACTTC
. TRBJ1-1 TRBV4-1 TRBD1 CASSPSDRGFWAFF TGCGCCAGCAGCCCCTCGGACAGGGGGTTTTGGGCTTTCTTT
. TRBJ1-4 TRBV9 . CASSATHETGGLEEKLFF TGTGCCAGCAGCGCAACACATGAAACGGGGGGTCTAGAGGAAAAACTGTTTTTT
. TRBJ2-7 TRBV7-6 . CASSDTGEQYF TGTGCCAGCAGTGACACAGGCGAGCAGTACTTC
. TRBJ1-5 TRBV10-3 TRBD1 CAISVDRDQPQHF TGTGCCATCTCTGTCGACAGGGACCAGCCCCAGCATTTT
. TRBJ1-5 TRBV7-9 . CASSLGQNQPQHF TGTGCCAGCAGCTTAGGGCAGAATCAGCCCCAGCATTTT
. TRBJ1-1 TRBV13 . CASSLGRAEAFF TGTGCCAGCAGCTTAGGGAGGGCTGAAGCTTTCTTT
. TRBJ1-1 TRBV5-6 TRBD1 CASRSDRGTEAFF TGTGCCAGCAGATCGGACAGGGGTACTGAAGCTTTCTTT
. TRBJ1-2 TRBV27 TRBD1 CASSFSGTGNGYTF TGTGCCAGCAGTTTTTCCGGGACAGGGAATGGCTACACCTTC
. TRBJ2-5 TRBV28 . CASSLLQETQYF TGTGCCAGCAGTTTATTACAAGAGACCCAGTACTTC
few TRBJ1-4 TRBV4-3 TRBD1 CASSPNRGINEKLFF TGCGCCAGCAGCCCGAACAGGGGTATTAATGAAAAACTGTTTTTT
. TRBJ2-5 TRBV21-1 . CASSKAGLAGGAETQYF TGTGCCAGCAGCAAAGCGGGACTAGCGGGGGGAGCAGAGACCCAGTACTTC
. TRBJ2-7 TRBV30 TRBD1 CAWTDTGGSSYEQYF TGTGCCTGGACCGACACAGGGGGAAGCTCCTACGAGCAGTACTTC
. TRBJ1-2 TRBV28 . CASSSSGSPGYTF TGTGCCAGCAGTTCATCAGGGTCCCCTGGCTACACCTTC
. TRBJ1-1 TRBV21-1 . CASSMGHLNTEAFF TGTGCCAGCAGCATGGGACACCTGAACACTGAAGCTTTCTTT
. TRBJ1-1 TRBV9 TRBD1 CASSRGTGGFEAFF TGTGCCAGCAGCAGAGGGACAGGGGGATTTGAAGCTTTCTTT
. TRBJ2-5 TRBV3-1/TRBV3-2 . CASSQDLRRGVKETQYF TGTGCCAGCAGCCAAGATCTTAGGAGGGGTGTTAAAGAGACCCAGTACTTC
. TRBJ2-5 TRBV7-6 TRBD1 CASSLVGGRTGVSGTQYF TGTGCCAGCAGCTTAGTTGGCGGTAGGACAGGGGTTAGTGGGACCCAGTACTTC
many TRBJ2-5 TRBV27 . CASSLRNGETQYF TGTGCCAGCAGTTTGAGGAACGGAGAGACCCAGTACTTC
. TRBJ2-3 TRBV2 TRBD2 CASPTLTSGGSTDTQYF TGTGCCAGCCCCACCCTCACTAGCGGGGGAAGCACAGATACGCAGTATTTT
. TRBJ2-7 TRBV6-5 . CASSYHQGYEQYF TGTGCCAGCAGTTATCATCAGGGGTACGAGCAGTACTTC
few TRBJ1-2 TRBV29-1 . CSVEARWSNGYTF TGCAGCGTTGAAGCGAGGTGGTCAAACGGCTACACCTTC
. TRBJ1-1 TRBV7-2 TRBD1 CASSLGYRGVNTEAFF TGTGCCAGCAGCTTAGGATACAGGGGGGTGAACACTGAAGCTTTCTTT
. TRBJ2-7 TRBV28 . CASSSQISEQYF TGTGCCAGCAGTTCCCAAATCAGCGAGCAGTACTTC
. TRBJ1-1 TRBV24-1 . CATSAQGSGAFF TGTGCCACCAGTGCTCAGGGCTCGGGAGCTTTCTTT
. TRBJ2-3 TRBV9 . CASSEAGDTDTQYF TGTGCCAGCAGCGAGGCAGGGGACACAGATACGCAGTATTTT
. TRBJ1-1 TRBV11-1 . CASSEYRFQAFF TGTGCCAGCAGCGAATACAGGTTCCAAGCTTTCTTT
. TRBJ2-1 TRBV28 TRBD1 CASSFGDRYNEQFF TGTGCCAGCAGTTTCGGGGACAGATACAATGAGCAGTTCTTC
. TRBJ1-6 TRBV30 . CAWSTSSYNSPLHF TGTGCCTGGAGCACCAGCTCCTATAATTCACCCCTCCACTTT
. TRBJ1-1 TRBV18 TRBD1 CASSLGTDYEAFF TGTGCCAGCTCACTAGGGACAGACTATGAAGCTTTCTTT
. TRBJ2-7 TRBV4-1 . CASSQVPLVSSYEQYF TGCGCCAGCAGCCAAGTACCCCTCGTGAGCTCCTACGAGCAGTACTTC
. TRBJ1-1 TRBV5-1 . CASSPGGNTEAFF TGCGCCAGCAGCCCCGGGGGGAACACTGAAGCTTTCTTT
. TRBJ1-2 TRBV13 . CASSIWTEDGYTF TGTGCCAGCAGCATCTGGACAGAAGATGGCTACACCTTC
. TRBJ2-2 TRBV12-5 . CGSGTPTNTGELFF TGTGGTTCCGGGACACCCACGAACACCGGGGAGCTGTTTTTT
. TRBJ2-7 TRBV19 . CASSTDSSSYEQYF TGTGCCAGTAGTACCGACAGTTCCTCCTACGAGCAGTACTTC
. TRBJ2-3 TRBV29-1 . CSSRFAGDTQYF TGCAGCTCCAGGTTCGCAGGAGATACGCAGTATTTT
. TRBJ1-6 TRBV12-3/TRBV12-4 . CASSFRENSPLHF TGTGCCAGCAGTTTTCGAGAGAACTCACCCCTCCACTTT
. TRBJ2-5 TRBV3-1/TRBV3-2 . CASSKGGVGAQETQYF TGTGCCAGCAGCAAGGGTGGGGTAGGGGCCCAAGAGACCCAGTACTTC
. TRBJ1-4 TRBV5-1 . CASSLAGTTNEKLFF TGCGCCAGCAGCTTGGCGGGGACAACTAATGAAAAACTGTTTTTT
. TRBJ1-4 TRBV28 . CASSPLQGRKLFF TGTGCCAGCAGTCCGCTCCAGGGAAGAAAACTGTTTTTT
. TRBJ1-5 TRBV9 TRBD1 CASSVGGTDNQPQHF TGTGCCAGCAGCGTAGGAGGGACAGACAATCAGCCCCAGCATTTT
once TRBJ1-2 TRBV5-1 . CASSLTGPNYGYTF TGCGCCAGCAGCTTGACAGGGCCCAACTATGGCTACACCTTC
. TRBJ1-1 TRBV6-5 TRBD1 CASSYGDRATEAFF TGTGCCAGCAGTTACGGGGACAGGGCTACTGAAGCTTTCTTT
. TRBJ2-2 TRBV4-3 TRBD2 CASSQAPAGATGELFF TGCGCCAGCAGCCAAGCTCCAGCGGGGGCCACCGGGGAGCTGTTTTTT
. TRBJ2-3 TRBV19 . CASTPWPLGTDTQYF TGTGCCAGTACCCCGTGGCCTCTAGGAACAGATACGCAGTATTTT
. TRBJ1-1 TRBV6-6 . CASSYSGASEAFF TGTGCCAGCAGTTACTCGGGGGCCTCTGAAGCTTTCTTT
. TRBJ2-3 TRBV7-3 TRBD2 CASSLVLAGGPDTQYF TGTGCCAGCAGCTTAGTTCTAGCGGGGGGACCAGATACGCAGTATTTT
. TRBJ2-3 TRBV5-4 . CASTPGGTVDTQYF TGTGCCAGCACCCCGGGCGGGACTGTTGATACGCAGTATTTT
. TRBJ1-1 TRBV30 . CAWEGIANTEAFF TGTGCCTGGGAGGGGATCGCGAACACTGAAGCTTTCTTT